This entry lists 13 T cell receptor beta chains sequenced from one sample in a study of tumor-infiltrating lymphocytes in primary liver carcinoma. From approximately 0.5 ug of total RNA, TCR beta-specific cDNA was reverse-transcribed using a constant-region primer. ARM-PCR, slightly modified, supplied the TCR beta libraries through three nested multiplex PCR rounds. The two initial PCR rounds, 9 to 11 cycles each, used TRBV1-TRBV30 forward and C-beta reverse primers. Each CDR3 protein is one row after TCRdb ran MiXCR on the multiplex PCR reads. The sample shows fewer than 400,000 distinct CDR3 sequences, around three fifths of them seen only once. It was unsorted whole blood that yielded blood RNA, and germline DNA was also extracted. Material: peripheral blood. The source of these receptors is a woman in her 30s with primary liver carcinoma and hepatitis B virus infection.

The chain joins TRBV7-9 to TRBJ2-1; 11 bases fit TRBD2. The CDR3 is 17 residues long. The junction had 5 bases not matched to a gene; V was cut back by 4 bases and J by 0 bases. Germline-derived CDR1 and CDR2 are SEHNR and FQNEAQ (reference sequence). The CDR3 DNA is TGTGCCAGCAGCTCTACTAGCGGGAGCAACTCCTACAATGAGCAGTTCTTC. This translates into CASSSTSGSNSYNEQFF. Together with reference TRBV7-9 and TRBJ2-1, the CDR3 gives the full variable domain: DTGVSQNPRHKITKRGQNVTFRCDPISEHNRLYWYRQTLGQGPEFLTYFQNEAQLEKSRLLSDRFSAERPKGSFSTLEIQRTEQGDSAMYLCASSSTSGSNSYNEQFFGPGTRLTVL.

This CDR3 reads CASSQSGRDTDTQYF. Here the CDR3 DNA reads TGCGCCAGCAGCCAAAGCGGGAGAGACACAGATACGCAGTATTTT. This chain uses TRBV4-1 with TRBJ2-3; TRBD2 agrees at 8 bases. The CDR3 extends over 15 amino acids. V shed 2 bases and J 2 bases; nucleotides not matched to a gene: 3. Germline V lookup: CDR1 MGHRA, CDR2 YSYEKL.

This clonotype was detected only once. Just one base apart from a much larger clone, this may be a read error. The CDR3 region is CGISGTGNYGYTF. The CDR3 nucleotides are TGTGGCATCAGTGGGACAGGGAACTATGGCTACACCTTC. This rearrangement joins TRBV10-3 to TRBJ1-2, with 9 bases aligning to TRBD1. Looked up from germline, CDR1 is ENHRY and CDR2 is SYGVKD. There are 13 residues in the CDR3.

This clonotype turned up a few times. The genes are TRBV6-1 and TRBJ2-1; D is perhaps TRBD1 (5 bases). Germline V gene lookup returns CDR1 MNHNS and CDR2 SASEGT. The germline V and J ends were trimmed by 7 bases and 8 bases, with 15 bases remaining between them. The CDR3 runs to 13 residues. The CDR3 DNA reads TGTGCCAGCAAGGTCTGGGGCCCACATGAGCAGTTCTTC. Amino acids: CASKVWGPHEQFF.

Comments on this clonotype: A clone one base away is much larger, so this may be a read error. The V and J genes are TRBV29-1 and TRBJ2-3; 8 nucleotides agree with TRBD2. Germline V CDR1 and CDR2: SQVTM, ANQGSEA. CDR3 length: 10 amino acids. The CDR3 reads CSVGGDTLYF. The CDR3 coding sequence is TGCAGCGTCGGGGGGGATACGCTGTATTTT.

With regard to this clonotype: The germline gene is not matched at one end of the junction; a read error may be the cause. The chain joins TRBV12-3 or TRBV12-4 to TRBJ1-3, with 7 bases matching TRBD1. This CDR3 is 16 amino acids long. For the CDR3, the DNA is TGTGCCAGCAGTGGCGTTGCGACAGGGATTGGATACACCATATATTTT. It is translated as CASSGVATGIGYTIYF.

With respect to this clonotype: A much larger clone sits a single nucleotide away, making a read error possible. This chain connects TRBV6-1 to TRBJ2-1, with D unresolved. The CDR3 runs 13 residues. Per germline, CDR1 MNHNS and CDR2 SASEGT. Written as DNA, the CDR3 is TGTACCAGCAGTGACGACTGGGACAATGAGCAGTTCTTC. Translation: CTSSDDWDNEQFF.

Comment on this clonotype: The conserved closing phenylalanine or tryptophan is absent in this CDR3, likely reflecting a read error. The chain uses TRBV4-1 and TRBJ2-1, with D unclear. The CDR3 consists of 16 residues. V lost 0 bases and J lost 0, with 9 bases in between. The germline gives CDR1 MGHRA, CDR2 YSYEKL. The CDR3 sequence is CASSQDPVSSYNEQFL. For the CDR3, the DNA is TGCGCCAGCAGCCAAGATCCGGTCAGCTCCTACAATGAGCAGTTCTTA.

The chain joins TRBV4-1 to TRBJ2-5, with 10 bases fitting TRBD1. Germline V gene lookup returns CDR1 MGHRA and CDR2 YSYEKL. The CDR3 has 17 amino acids. The CDR3 nucleotides are TGCATCAGCAGCCAAGGGAATGGGGACAGGGGATTTGAGACCCAGTACTTC. As protein: CISSQGNGDRGFETQYF.

This clonotype appeared a single time. The chain recombines TRBV25-1 with TRBJ2-1; D not resolved. Germline-derived CDR1 and CDR2 are MGHDK and SYGVNS. Deletions cut 3 bases from V and 8 bases from J, with 14 bases between. The CDR3 has 14 amino acids. CDR3 loop: CASSEGGNVDEQFF. CDR3 nucleotide sequence: TGTGCCAGCAGTGAGGGTGGGAACGTTGATGAGCAGTTCTTC.

With regard to this clonotype: This clone may be a read error of a much larger clone one base away. The rearrangement links TRBV12-3 or TRBV12-4 to TRBJ2-7; D call uncertain. The CDR3 has 14 amino acids. CDR3 coding DNA: TGTGCCGGCAGTTTATCCGCGGTAACCTACGAGCAGTACTTC. Protein: CAGSLSAVTYEQYF.

As concerns this clonotype: One end of the junction fails to match germline, which may point to a read error. The chain combines TRBV5-6 with TRBJ2-1, with 9 bases fitting TRBD2. The CDR3 is 15 amino acids. CDR1 SGHDT and CDR2 YYEEEE come from the germline V gene. The CDR3 DNA is TGTGCCATCAGCGGGACTAGCTCCCCCGTTTATGAGCAGTTCTTC. This gives the protein CAISGTSSPVYEQFF.

This clonotype was detected a few times. V usage is TRBV10-2 and J usage is TRBJ2-7, with TRBD2 matching over 7 bases. The trim removed 7 bases at V and 7 bases at J, leaving 10 bases unmatched. This CDR3 is 13 amino acids long. Per germline, CDR1 WSHSY and CDR2 SAAADI. The CDR3: CASNRAGYHEQYF. CDR3 in DNA: TGCGCCAGCAATCGAGCGGGGTACCATGAGCAGTACTTC.